What follows describes a single T cell receptor (beta chain). Its antigen is unidentified. An end of the junction differs from the germline gene, which may be a read error. This sample's RNA came from whole unsorted tissue. More than 3 cm separated this lung sample from the edge of the tumor. TCRbeta libraries were built with three rounds of nested PCR, modified from ARM-PCR. In TCRdb, the multiplex PCR reads were re-called with MiXCR into one record per CDR3 protein. The sample contains tens of thousands of distinct CDR3 sequences, about 61% of which appear only once. These data come from a study of tumor and adjacent non-tumor tissue in lung cancer. Study context: Each sample yielded 4 million to 5 million productive TCRbeta reads on average.

CDR1 and CDR2 from the germline V gene are MGHRA and YSYEKL. This CDR3 is 18 amino acids long. Findings and limits, study-wide: Top 100 clones took a larger repertoire share in normal lung.

Sequenced input: distant non-tumor lung tissue. This chain uses TRBV4-1 with TRBJ2-4, with 9 bases fitting TRBD1. The clonotype comes from a man in his 70s with non-small cell lung cancer. As DNA, the CDR3 is TGCGTCAGCAGCCCCTTGCGGGGACAGGGAATAGCCAAAAACATTCAGTACTTC. Residues: CVSSPLRGQGIAKNIQYF.